This T cell receptor (beta chain) was profiled in a study of radiotherapy plus CTLA-4 blockade in lung cancer. V shed 3 bases and J 4 bases; nucleotides not matched to a gene: 5. The CDR3 is 13 residues long. CDR1 and CDR2 (germline): SQVTM, ANQGSEA. The data were produced by immunoSEQ multiplex PCR, yet TCRdb's version contains in-frame clones alone and is incomplete. The sample holds 45,000 or so clones, roughly four fifths seen once. This clonotype was sampled from a human donor with non-small cell lung cancer who had stable disease on radiotherapy plus ipilimumab. This chain uses TRBV29-1 with TRBJ2-5; 7 nucleotides agree with TRBD2. The sequencing used peripheral blood, collected from a patient treated with radiotherapy plus ipilimumab. The CDR3 spells CSVEGEGRETQYF. CDR3 sequence (DNA): TGCAGCGTTGAGGGGGAGGGTCGAGAGACCCAGTACTTC.